The source of this TCR beta chain is a study of cytomegalovirus exposure and HLA in healthy donors (dated by TCRdb to the late 2010s). Study-level background: A later analysis indicated that the 130 or so validation repertoires were generated on the platform also employed for the 650 to 850 repertoires of the first cohort. The study aimed to test whether signatures of past pathogen exposure could be identified by cataloging public T cell receptors. Besides the first cohort of about 730 subjects, a separate validation cohort made up of roughly 130 different subjects was used. To predict cytomegalovirus infection status, the study combined high-throughput TCR immunosequencing, statistical association of individual TCRs with disease status, and machine learning.

Receptor amplification or capture employed the immunoSEQ multiplex PCR assay. Regarding the original processing steps: To diagnose cytomegalovirus status from the catalog of TCR beta chain sequences, a statistical classification framework was built. TCRdb limited this immuneACCESS table to in-frame rearrangements with V and J called. A share of clones is missing; checked studies link under half to unresolved V genes, and the rest is unexplained. V and J calls and clone size follow that table, whereas D and trimming were derived from the DNA. This sample gives 110,000 or so clones in total; roughly nine tenths of them show up just once. Nearly 4.5% of the sample comes from the top ten. The study at large found these results: A few of the identified cytomegalovirus-associated TCR beta chains were confirmed in vitro to be specific for cytomegalovirus antigens. Across donors, most TCR sequences were observed very rarely, whereas some public TCRs were present in many individuals. Of the cluster scores, roughly 95% were above 0 in a later analysis, which found that TCRs clustered in the first cohort also tended to co-occur in the 120 validation repertoires. A total of some 180 TCR beta chains were listed by the study as associated with cytomegalovirus. The authors suggested that the approach could potentially be generalized to other disease states and immunological phenotypes. In both the original and validation cohorts, the classifier was reported to diagnose cytomegalovirus status with high specificity and sensitivity. The validation cohort had no HLA typing available for a later analysis, so co-occurrence within that cohort was assessed over all 130 or so repertoires.

The donors were included in the validation cohort of some 120 subjects, a group kept apart from the roughly 680-subject first cohort. The germline V gene provides CDR1 MNHEY and CDR2 SVGAGI. The CDR3 runs 14 amino acids, cysteine and phenylalanine included. CDR3 DNA is the only sequence kept; it has 42 bases, read in frame from the first base. Germline trimming amounts to 0 bases on V and 11 bases on J, with 6 as the count of junction bases outside the gene matches. Concerning this clone: Which antigen it targets is not known. No clone much larger than this one lies a single base away; base qualities are absent.

The TCR was taken from a man younger than 30 in good health and CMV-seropositive. The sequence is built from TRBV6-5 and TRBJ2-7; TRBD2 aligns with 11 central bases. Sequenced sample: PBMCs. The nucleotides read TGTGCCAGCAGTTACTCGTCTAGCGGGGGGACCGAGTACTTC. It is translated as CASSYSSSGGTEYF.